This T cell receptor beta chain emerged from a study of T cell repertoires in cytomegalovirus infection. The wider study: It can be stated that public TCR beta signatures indicated CMV infection as well as a matching HLA type.

Regarding the study as a whole: Accumulated public TCR beta family frequency recognized individuals carrying CMV together with the relevant HLA.

Comments on this clonotype: The antigen is unknown.

V lost 11 bases and J lost 0, with 10 bases in between. This CDR3 region has 12 residues. Germline V gene sequence: CDR1 MNHNS, CDR2 SASEGT. TCRdb passed the reads through MiXCR, listing each CDR3 protein once. The table has around 740,000 distinct CDR3 sequences, roughly 35% seen once. The receptor was derived from a human donor in good health (CMV status not recorded). Some clones in this sample may be carry-over from other donors' samples. J is TRBJ1-1 and V is TRBV6-1, with D hard to call. The specimen sequenced was PBMCs. CDR3 in DNA: TGTGCCGGCGGAATATTGAACACTGAAGCTTTCTTT. Translating it yields CAGGILNTEAFF.